The 26 T cell receptor beta chains below were found in one sample sequenced in a study of T cell repertoires in cytomegalovirus infection. Antigens of these TCRs are unknown. One entry per CDR3 protein, called by TCRdb with MiXCR from the reads. The data show some 900,000 distinct CDR3 sequences, approximately 29% seen once. The input for sequencing was cultured CD8+ T cells from PBMCs, taken from culture after CMV antigen stimulation. The receptors shown here come from a human donor in good health (CMV status not recorded). Some clones in this sample may be carry-over from other donors' samples.

The V gene is TRBV7-2, the J gene TRBJ2-7; D may be TRBD1 (6 bases). Germline lookup yields CDR1 SGHTA and CDR2 FQGNSA. The V end lost 3 bases, the J end lost 2 bases, and 20 bases lay between the germline ends. There are 17 residues in the CDR3. The CDR3 here is CASSLLGEQGDAYEQYF. CDR3 sequence (DNA): TGTGCCAGCAGCTTGCTGGGGGAACAGGGAGATGCCTACGAGCAGTACTTC. Variable domain in full (rest from reference TRBV7-2 and TRBJ2-7): GAGVSQSPSNKVTEKGKDVELRCDPISGHTALYWYRQSLGQGLEFLIYFQGNSAPDKSGLPSDRFSAERTGGSVSTLTIQRTQQEDSAVYLCASSLLGEQGDAYEQYFGPGTRLTVT.

This clonotype was observed a few times. V usage is TRBV6-5 and J usage is TRBJ2-1; D is perhaps TRBD2 (6 bases). This CDR3 has 14 amino acids. Germline V CDR1 and CDR2: MNHEY, SVGAGI. V shed 10 bases and J shed 0 bases, with 13 bases lying between them. The CDR3 sequence is CATTTGGSYNEQFF. CDR3 nucleotide sequence: TGTGCCACCACAACCGGGGGCTCCTACAATGAGCAGTTCTTC.

V gene TRBV7-9 combines with J gene TRBJ1-2; TRBD1 agrees at 8 bases. Trimming took 4 bases from V and 3 from J; bases not matched to a gene: 7. The CDR3 covers 15 residues. Germline V gives CDR1 SEHNR, CDR2 FQNEAQ (reference sequence). The CDR3 nucleotides read TGTGCCAGCAGCTCACCGGACAGGGAGGACTATGGCTACACCTTC. As protein: CASSSPDREDYGYTF.

The chain uses TRBV6-2 or TRBV6-3 and TRBJ2-7; D is possibly TRBD2 (6 bases). V was trimmed by 0 bases and J by 3 bases, leaving 18 bases between them. The CDR3 is made up of 17 amino acids. CDR1 is MNHEY and CDR2 is SVGEGT in the germline V gene. CDR3 region: CASSYSRSGWNYYEQYV. The CDR3 DNA is TGTGCCAGCAGTTACTCGCGAAGCGGGTGGAACTACTACGAGCAGTACGTC.

This chain joins TRBV5-4 and TRBJ2-2; 7 nucleotides align to TRBD1. Germline CDR1 SGHNT, CDR2 YYREEE (reference sequence). V lost 7 bases and J lost 8; bases outside the gene matches: 17. CDR3 size: 16 residues. The CDR3 DNA follows: TGTGCCAGCTGCTCCGGGACAGAGGCCTATACGGGGGAGCTGTTTTTT. It encodes CASCSGTEAYTGELFF.

In this sample, this clonotype turned up many times. The V gene is TRBV7-2, the J gene TRBJ1-2, with no clear D. CDR1 SGHTA and CDR2 FQGNSA come from the germline V gene. The CDR3 is 13 amino acids. V shed 3 bases and J shed 3 bases, with 8 bases lying between them. CDR3: CASSFGSHYGYTF. For the CDR3, the DNA is TGTGCCAGCAGCTTTGGAAGTCACTATGGCTACACCTTC.

The table lists this clonotype with a few counts. The rearrangement joins TRBV7-9 to TRBJ1-2; D is perhaps TRBD1 (6 bases). This CDR3 has 13 residues. Germline V gives CDR1 SEHNR, CDR2 FQNEAQ (reference sequence). With 3 bases removed from V and 6 bases from J, the gap between germline ends came to 11 bases. The CDR3 DNA follows: TGTGCCAGCAGCTTTGGACAGTTGGATGGCTACACCTTC. It translates to CASSFGQLDGYTF.

The chain joins TRBV27 to TRBJ1-1; possible D gene TRBD1, 5 bases. This CDR3 has 16 residues. The germline V and J ends were trimmed by 3 bases and 4 bases, with 18 bases remaining between them. Germline assignment: CDR1 MNHEY and CDR2 SMNVEV (reference sequence). The CDR3 DNA follows: TGTGCCAGCAGTTTCTCTTATCAGGGACCGGCCACTGAAGCTTTCTTT. Amino acid sequence: CASSFSYQGPATEAFF.

The table lists this clonotype with a count of one. The chain joins TRBV27 to TRBJ1-5; TRBD1 is a possible D gene (5 bases). Trimming took off 6 bases at V and 3 bases at J, with 15 bases between the two ends. Germline lookup yields CDR1 MNHEY and CDR2 SMNVEV (reference sequence). The CDR3 has 15 amino acids. CDR3 residues: CASRGRAKSNQPQHF. The DNA of the CDR3 is TGTGCCAGCAGGGGCAGGGCTAAATCCAATCAGCCCCAGCATTTT.

There are a few counts of this clonotype. The chain recombines TRBV7-9 with TRBJ2-3, with TRBD2 matching 9 bases. Trimming took 7 bases from V and 3 from J; bases not matched to a gene: 11. Germline assignment: CDR1 SEHNR and CDR2 FQNEAQ (reference sequence). This CDR3 has 16 amino acids. The CDR3 DNA is TGTGCCAGCACCAGGTCCGGCGGGGGGGCAACAGATACGCAGTATTTT. Residues: CASTRSGGGATDTQYF.

The chain uses TRBV29-1 and TRBJ1-2; 11 bases agree with TRBD1. The junction had 8 bases not matched to a gene; V was cut back by 4 bases and J by 4 bases. This CDR3 is 15 amino acids long. Germline CDR1 SQVTM, CDR2 ANQGSEA. The CDR3 DNA reads as TGCAGCGTTGTTCGGCGGGACAGGGGGACCTATGGCTACACCTTC. Protein: CSVVRRDRGTYGYTF.

The chain joins TRBV6-6 to TRBJ1-1; D possibly corresponds to TRBD1 (5 bases). The CDR3 contains 16 residues. V was trimmed by 0 bases and J by 5 bases, leaving 16 bases between them. Germline V gene sequence: CDR1 MNHNY, CDR2 SVGAGI (reference sequence). The CDR3 nucleotides are TGTGCCAGCAGTTACTCGTGGTCAGGGCGCGGGACTGAAGCTTTCTTT. This translates into CASSYSWSGRGTEAFF.

A few counts support this clonotype. This sequence joins TRBV12-3 or TRBV12-4 and TRBJ1-6; D is unclear. The CDR3 has 19 residues. V was pared by 6 bases and J by 6 bases, with 27 bases between. The DNA for the CDR3 is TGTGCCAGCAGCCTCAACATCCCTGAGAGGCCGCTAGGTAATTCACCCCTCCACTTT. Translated: CASSLNIPERPLGNSPLHF.

This rearrangement joins TRBV7-3 to TRBJ1-5, with no clear D. The CDR3 consists of 18 residues. Looked up from germline, CDR1 is SGHTA and CDR2 is FQGTGA. V was pared by 1 base and J by 0 bases, with 16 bases between. This chain's CDR3 is CASSLNRRTENSNQPQHF. CDR3 DNA: TGTGCCAGCAGCTTAAACCGGCGTACTGAAAATAGCAATCAGCCCCAGCATTTT. The full variable domain, completed using reference TRBV7-3 and TRBJ1-5, is GAGVSQTPSNKVTEKGKYVELRCDPISGHTALYWYRQSLGQGPEFLIYFQGTGAADDSGLPNDRFFAVRPEGSVSTLKIQRTERGDSAVYLCASSLNRRTENSNQPQHFGDGTRLSIL.

CDR3 nucleotide sequence: TGTGCCACCAGCAGAGCCCCACCGAACACTGAAGCTTTCTTT. As protein: CATSRAPPNTEAFF. The chain has TRBV15 and TRBJ1-1, with D uncertain. V was clipped by 1 base and J by 1 base, with 7 bases between them. The CDR3 spans 14 residues. From germline, CDR1 is LNHNV and CDR2 YYDKDF (reference sequence).

The chain uses TRBV7-9 and TRBJ2-2; tentative D call: TRBD2 (5 bases). The CDR3 spans 16 residues. In germline, CDR1 is SEHNR, CDR2 FQNEAQ (reference sequence). The germline V and J ends were trimmed by 5 bases and 0 bases, with 13 bases remaining between them. The CDR3 coding sequence is TGTGCCAGCAGCCCCCTAGCCTCCTCGAACACCGGGGAGCTGTTTTTT. Translation gives CASSPLASSNTGELFF.

To note about this clonotype: One end of the junction is discordant with germline, which a read error may explain. The chain links TRBV7-2 to TRBJ2-5; a possible D gene is TRBD1 (6 bases). The germline gives CDR1 SGHTA, CDR2 FQGNSA. The CDR3 covers 15 residues. CDR3 protein: CASSFLGQIQATQYF. The CDR3 DNA reads TGTGCCAGCAGCTTCCTAGGACAGATCCAAGCGACCCAGTACTTC. Combining the CDR3 with reference TRBV7-2 and TRBJ2-5 gives the whole variable domain GAGVSQSPSNKVTEKGKDVELRCDPISGHTALYWYRQSLGQGLEFLIYFQGNSAPDKSGLPSDRFSAERTGGSVSTLTIQRTQQEDSAVYLCASSFLGQIQATQYFGPGTRLLVL.

This clonotype was observed a few times. The rearrangement links TRBV7-8 to TRBJ2-3; a weak D match, TRBD2 (7 bases). The CDR3 extends over 14 amino acids. The V and J ends lost 8 bases and 5 bases respectively, with 17 bases between them. Germline CDR1 is SGHVS and CDR2 is FQNEAQ. The CDR3 spells CASSGGGPLDTQYF. The CDR3, as DNA: TGTGCCAGCTCTGGGGGGGGGCCCCTAGATACGCAGTATTTT.

The J gene is TRBJ1-4, the V gene TRBV7-8; unclear D gene. CDR1 is SGHVS, CDR2 FQNEAQ, per germline. The V end was cut by 8 bases, the J end by 5 bases, with 9 bases between. This CDR3 has 12 amino acids. The CDR3 sequence: CASSEGNEKLFF. DNA for the CDR3: TGTGCCAGCTCCGAGGGAAATGAAAAACTGTTTTTT. The entire variable domain, with the rest obtained from reference TRBV7-8 and TRBJ1-4, is as follows: GAGVSQSPRYKVAKRGQDVALRCDPISGHVSLFWYQQALGQGPEFLTYFQNEAQLDKSGLPSDRFFAERPEGSVSTLKIQRTQQEDSAVYLCASSEGNEKLFFGSGTQLSVL.

In nucleotides, the CDR3 is TGTGCCAGCAGTTTTGCAGGGGTGGTGACCGGGGAGCTGTTTTTT. This encodes CASSFAGVVTGELFF. The V and J genes are TRBV12-3 or TRBV12-4 and TRBJ2-2; a possible D gene is TRBD1 (6 bases). The CDR3 sequence is 15 residues long. Trimming left V 3 bases short and J 5 bases short, with 13 bases between.

This sequence joins TRBV27 and TRBJ2-1, with D possibly TRBD1 on 6 matching bases. V was shortened by 5 bases and J by 6 bases, with 11 bases between the two germline ends. This CDR3 has 13 residues. Germline-derived CDR1 and CDR2 are MNHEY and SMNVEV (reference sequence). The chain's CDR3 is CASSHTGINEQFF. The CDR3 nucleotides are TGTGCCAGCAGTCACACAGGGATCAATGAGCAGTTCTTC.

This chain links TRBV2 with TRBJ1-6; 8 positions agree with TRBD1. This CDR3 spans 15 amino acids. V was clipped by 1 base and J by 7 bases; unmatched bases: 3. Germline values: CDR1 SNHLY, CDR2 FYNNEI. CDR3 sequence reads: CASSEGTGLNSPLHF. Written as DNA, the CDR3 is TGTGCCAGCAGTGAAGGGACAGGGCTCAATTCACCCCTCCACTTT.

Worth noting for this clonotype: It may be a read error: a sequence one base away is much more abundant. The chain employs TRBV7-4 and TRBJ1-2; D ambiguous. Germline V gene sequence: CDR1 SGHVT, CDR2 SQSDAQ. The CDR3 runs to 11 residues. The V gene lost 1 base and the J gene lost 10 bases, with 7 bases spanning the gap. The CDR3 DNA follows: TGTGCCAGCAGCTTAGGACCTGACTACACCTTC. This sequence encodes CASSLGPDYTF.

This rearrangement joins TRBV5-1 to TRBJ2-7; 7 bases map to TRBD1. Germline trimming cut 0 bases from V and 2 bases from J; bases unmatched to any gene: 5. Germline V gene lookup returns CDR1 SGHRS and CDR2 YFSETQ. This CDR3 is 15 amino acids long. The CDR3 here is CASSLETGYTYEQYF. Written as DNA, the CDR3 is TGCGCCAGCAGCTTGGAGACAGGGTACACCTACGAGCAGTACTTC.

In DNA, the CDR3 is TGTGCCAGCAGTTTAAAAAACAGGGGGAATCAGCCCCAGCATTTT. This sequence encodes CASSLKNRGNQPQHF. J is TRBJ1-5 and V is TRBV12-3 or TRBV12-4; 8 positions match TRBD1. CDR3 size: 15 residues. With 2 bases clipped from V and 4 bases from J, the junction kept 4 bases outside the gene matches.

The chain couples TRBV27 to TRBJ1-1; TRBD1 might be the D (5 bases). Trimming removed 1 base from V and 1 base from J, with 19 bases in between. The germline CDR1 and CDR2 sequences are MNHEY and SMNVEV (reference sequence). The CDR3 has 18 amino acids. Here the CDR3 DNA reads TGTGCCAGCAGTTTATTTAGGGGTGGCGAGAACTCGAACACTGAAGCTTTCTTT. It yields the protein CASSLFRGGENSNTEAFF.